These T cell receptor beta chains were read from a single sample in a study of blood T cell repertoires in COVID-19. Using immunoSEQ multiplex PCR, the repertoire was profiled, and TCRdb retains in-frame clones only, with some absent. The sample has 150,000 to 200,000 clones, roughly 78% seen once. The material sequenced was peripheral blood. The receptors derive from a woman aged 80 or over with active or convalescent COVID-19. The CDR3 runs from the conserved cysteine through the conserved F or W. A D gene is named only where the DNA matches it firmly. Size is stated for part of the rows, as once, few or many counts, or as a class when the clone is expanded.

TRBV10-3	-	TRBD1	TRBJ1-2	TGTGCCACCCACGGACAGGCATCCACGTTTGGCTACACCTTC	CATHGQASTFGYTF
TRBV2	-	-	TRBJ1-5	TGTGCCAGCAGCGACCGGGACTTGAGTCAGCCCCAGCATTTT	CASSDRDLSQPQHF
TRBV6-5	-	TRBD2	TRBJ2-7	TGTGCCAGCACGGGGGGGCCCTCCTACGAGCAGTACTTC	CASTGGPSYEQYF
TRBV10-1	-	-	TRBJ2-1	TGCGCCAGCGTCCCCGGGGGCGGGGGCGCGGTCTACAATGAGCAGTTCTTC	CASVPGGGGAVYNEQFF
TRBV2	-	-	TRBJ1-1	TGTGCCAGCAGTGATCGGGAGAACACTGAAGCTTTCTTT	CASSDRENTEAFF
TRBV5-1	once	TRBD1	TRBJ2-2	TGCGCCAGCGCACCCCGACAGGGAAACACCGGGGAGCTGTTTTTT	CASAPRQGNTGELFF
TRBV27	once	TRBD2	TRBJ2-3	TGTGCCAGCAGTTTCATAGCGGGGGACACCACAGATACGCAGTATTTT	CASSFIAGDTTDTQYF
TRBV7-2	-	-	TRBJ1-4	TGTGCCAGCAGCTTAAGCGTGACTCGGGGTGAAAAACTGTTTTTT	CASSLSVTRGEKLFF
TRBV12-5	-	TRBD1	TRBJ1-1	TGTGCTAGTGGTCCATCGACAGGGGGCCGGGGCACTGAAGCTTTCTTT	CASGPSTGGRGTEAFF
TRBV4-1	-	-	TRBJ2-3	TGCGCCAGCAGCCAAGGTCTCTCGGGGGATTCCACCGGCACAGATACGCAGTATTTT	CASSQGLSGDSTGTDTQYF
TRBV27	few	TRBD1	TRBJ1-5	TGTGCCAGCAGCCCGGACAGGGGAGGGCCCCAGCATTTT	CASSPDRGGPQHF
TRBV6-5	-	-	TRBJ1-1	TGTGCCAGCAGTTACTCGTCGGGTGAAGCTTTCTTT	CASSYSSGEAFF
TRBV5-5	-	-	TRBJ1-2	TGTGCCAGCAGCTTCGTGCCAGCGGGCGCCGTATATGACTATGGCTACACCTTC	CASSFVPAGAVYDYGYTF
TRBV5-1	-	TRBD1	TRBJ2-1	TGCGCCAGCAGCTTGGCCCCGGGACAGGGCTACAATGAGCAGTTCTTC	CASSLAPGQGYNEQFF
TRBV5-1	many	-	TRBJ1-2	TGCGCCAGCAGCTTGAACGGTAACTATGGCTACACCTTC	CASSLNGNYGYTF
TRBV5-5	-	-	TRBJ2-1	TGTGCCAGCAGCTTGGAATTAAGGGGGGGCGCCTACAATGAGCAGTTCTTC	CASSLELRGGAYNEQFF
TRBV7-7	-	TRBD1	TRBJ2-7	TGTGCTAGCACCCTAGGGGGACAGGTTTCCTACGAGCAGTACTTC	CASTLGGQVSYEQYF
TRBV28	-	-	TRBJ1-6	TGTGCCAGCAGTTTCCGAGGCAGGGGATATAATTCACCCCTCCACTTT	CASSFRGRGYNSPLHF
TRBV28	-	-	TRBJ1-4	TGTGCCAGCAGGCAGCAGGGAGGTCGGGAAAAACTGTTTTTT	CASRQQGGREKLFF
TRBV5-1	-	-	TRBJ2-7	TGCGCCAGCAGCTTGGTAGCAGGGACCTACGAGCAGTACTTC	CASSLVAGTYEQYF
TRBV28	-	TRBD1	TRBJ1-5	TGTGCCAGCAGTTCGGCAACAGGGGGCCTATTTAATCAGCCCCAGCATTTT	CASSSATGGLFNQPQHF
TRBV7-9	-	-	TRBJ2-5	TGTGCCATCTTGTCCCGGGGGGCCAAAGAGACCCAGTACTTC	CAILSRGAKETQYF
TRBV9	-	TRBD1	TRBJ2-7	TGTGCCAGCAGCGTAGCACAGGGGGAGTTCTTACACTTC	CASSVAQGEFLHF
TRBV7-6	-	TRBD2	TRBJ2-3	TGTGCCAGCAGCTTAAGGCCTAGCGGAGGCACAGATACGCAGTATTTT	CASSLRPSGGTDTQYF
TRBV6-6	-	TRBD1	TRBJ1-2	TGTGCCAGCAGTTCCCAACCGGGACAGGGGATCTATGGCTACACCTTC	CASSSQPGQGIYGYTF
TRBV5-1	once	TRBD1	TRBJ2-5	TGCGCCAGCAGCTTGCAACCGACAGGGCTCCAAGAGACCCAGTACTTC	CASSLQPTGLQETQYF
TRBV7-9	-	TRBD1	TRBJ2-5	TGTGCCAGCAGTCATCAGCCGGGACAGGGGGGAGAGACCCAGTACTTC	CASSHQPGQGGETQYF
TRBV5-8	few	-	TRBJ2-1	TGTGCCAGCAGCCGTCGGACAGTTGGCGACAATGAGCAGTTCTTC	CASSRRTVGDNEQFF
TRBV2	once	TRBD1	TRBJ2-3	TGTGCCAGCATTCGAAACCGGGACAGGGGAGTTAATACGCAGTATTTT	CASIRNRDRGVNTQYF
TRBV28	-	-	TRBJ1-4	TGTGCCAGCAATCAGAACAATGAAAAACTGTTTTTT	CASNQNNEKLFF
TRBV19	many	-	TRBJ1-2	TGTGCCAGTAGCAACTCTTGGCGGGGGAACTATGGCTACACCTTC	CASSNSWRGNYGYTF
TRBV5-1	-	TRBD1	TRBJ2-2	TGCGCCAGCAGCTTGGGACAGGGAGTCTCCGGGGAGCTGTTTTTT	CASSLGQGVSGELFF
TRBV19	-	-	TRBJ1-1	TGTGCCAGTAGTTTGCAAGGGAGCACTGAAGCTTTCTTT	CASSLQGSTEAFF
TRBV21-1	-	-	TRBJ1-5	TGTGCCAGCAGCTTAAAGAGCGGGGGGCCGCCTGGGAATCAGCCCCAGCATTTT	CASSLKSGGPPGNQPQHF
TRBV5-8	-	-	TRBJ1-1	TGTGCCAGCAGCTTGATGCAGGGCCAAGCTTTCTTT	CASSLMQGQAFF
TRBV4-3	-	-	TRBJ2-1	TGCGCCAGCAGCCAAGACCCTGGAGGGAATGAGCAGTTCTTC	CASSQDPGGNEQFF
TRBV15	-	-	TRBJ1-4	TGTGCCACCAGCAGAGTCGGAGGGATTGAAAAACTGTTTTTT	CATSRVGGIEKLFF
TRBV28	-	TRBD1	TRBJ1-5	TGTGCCAGCAACCAGGGACAGCTCAATCAGCCCCAGCATTTT	CASNQGQLNQPQHF
TRBV28	-	-	TRBJ1-6	TGTGCCACCCATTGGGGGGTTAATTCACCCCTCCACTTT	CATHWGVNSPLHF
TRBV3-1/TRBV3-2	-	TRBD2	TRBJ2-7	TGTGCCAGCAGCCAAGATAGCGGGGGGATCAAGAACGAGCAGTACTTC	CASSQDSGGIKNEQYF
TRBV6-2/TRBV6-3	-	TRBD2	TRBJ2-2	TGTGCCAGCAGTTACACTAGCGGCGAGCTGTTTTTT	CASSYTSGELFF
TRBV21-1	-	-	TRBJ1-5	TGTGCCAGCAGCCGTGGTAAGGGACAGGGGGAGGTGTTCCCATATTTT	CASSRGKGQGEVFPYF
TRBV7-9	-	-	TRBJ1-5	TGTGCCAGCAGCTTAGAGGGCGGGTCTCAGCCCCAGCATTTT	CASSLEGGSQPQHF
TRBV2	-	TRBD1	TRBJ2-3	TGTGCCAGCAGTGACGGACAGGGGGGTACAGATACGCAGTATTTT	CASSDGQGGTDTQYF
TRBV7-9	-	-	TRBJ1-4	TGTGCCAGCAGCTCCTCCCCGGCGGGGGGTGGTGATGAAAAACTGTTTTTT	CASSSSPAGGGDEKLFF
TRBV5-1	-	-	TRBJ1-4	TGCGCCAGCAGCTGGGGGAGCGGGGATAATGAAAAACTGTTTTTT	CASSWGSGDNEKLFF
TRBV3-1/TRBV3-2	-	TRBD1	TRBJ2-1	TGTGCCAGCAGCCAAGACGGGGCAGGGGGCACGGATGAGCAGTTCTTC	CASSQDGAGGTDEQFF
TRBV30	-	-	TRBJ1-3	TGTGCCTGGAGTCCGGGGGGGAACTCTGGAAACACCATATATTTT	CAWSPGGNSGNTIYF
TRBV6-5	few	TRBD2	TRBJ2-3	TGTGCCAGCAGTTACGCTGGCGGGGGGGCCGCAGATACGCAGTATTTT	CASSYAGGGAADTQYF
TRBV19	-	TRBD2	TRBJ2-2	TGTGCCAGTAGTTTCGGGACTAGCGGGGGCATCACCGGGGAGCTGTTTTTT	CASSFGTSGGITGELFF
TRBV27	few	-	TRBJ2-2	TGTGCCAGCACTAGAGGGACACGCCACACCGGGGAGCTGTTTTTT	CASTRGTRHTGELFF
TRBV19	-	TRBD2	TRBJ2-1	TGTGCCAGTAGTATAGATGGCGGGGGGGCATCCTTCAATGAGCAGTTCTTC	CASSIDGGGASFNEQFF
TRBV7-8	-	TRBD2	TRBJ2-3	TGTGCCAGCAGCTTAGAGGCTAGCGGGGCCACAGATACGCAGTATTTT	CASSLEASGATDTQYF
TRBV7-2	-	TRBD2	TRBJ2-3	TGTGCCAGCAGCCCCGGACTAGTTTCAGATACGCAGTATTTT	CASSPGLVSDTQYF
TRBV5-6	-	-	TRBJ1-6	TGTGCCAGCAGGGCCTCCTATAATTCACCCCTCCACTTT	CASRASYNSPLHF
TRBV28	-	-	TRBJ1-1	TGTGCCAGCAGTCTTCTGAACACTGAAGCTTTCTTT	CASSLLNTEAFF
TRBV2	-	TRBD2	TRBJ2-3	TGTGCCAGCAGTGGGCCCAGCGGGGGGGCCACAGATACGCAGTATTTT	CASSGPSGGATDTQYF